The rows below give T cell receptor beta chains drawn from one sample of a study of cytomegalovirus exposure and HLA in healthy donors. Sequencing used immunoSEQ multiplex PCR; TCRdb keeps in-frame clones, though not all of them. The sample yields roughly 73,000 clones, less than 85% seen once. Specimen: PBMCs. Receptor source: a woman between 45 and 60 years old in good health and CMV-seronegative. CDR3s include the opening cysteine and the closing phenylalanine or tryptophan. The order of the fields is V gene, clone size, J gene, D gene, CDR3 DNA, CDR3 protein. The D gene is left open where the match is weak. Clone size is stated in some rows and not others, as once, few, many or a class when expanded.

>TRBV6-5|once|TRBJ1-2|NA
TGTGCCAGCAGTTACTCGTGGCAGGGGAGCTATGGCTACACCTTC
CASSYSWQGSYGYTF
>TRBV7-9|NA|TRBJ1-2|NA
TGTGCCAGCAGCTTAGGAGGGCCCAACGACAATGGCTACACCTTC
CASSLGGPNDNGYTF
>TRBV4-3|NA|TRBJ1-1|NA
TGCGCCAGCAGCCGGACAACGGCCGGGACTGAAGCTTTCTTT
CASSRTTAGTEAFF
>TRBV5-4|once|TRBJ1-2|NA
TGTGCCAGCAGCCCGCTCAGAGGGTATGGCTACACCTTC
CASSPLRGYGYTF
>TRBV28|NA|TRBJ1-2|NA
TGTGCCAGCAGTTTGATTGGGTCCGGGGCGGGGGGCTACACCTTC
CASSLIGSGAGGYTF
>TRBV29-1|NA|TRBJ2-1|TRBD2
TGCAGCTTCAAGCGGGGGCCTGCGAATGAGCAGTTCTTC
CSFKRGPANEQFF
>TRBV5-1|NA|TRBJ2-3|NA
TGCGCCAGCAGCTTGGCCGGAGCGCCTAGCACAGATACGCAGTATTTT
CASSLAGAPSTDTQYF
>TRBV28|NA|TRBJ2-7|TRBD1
TGTGCCAGCAGTTTAACCGACAGGGGAGGCGAGCAGTACTTC
CASSLTDRGGEQYF
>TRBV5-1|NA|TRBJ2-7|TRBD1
TGCGCCAGCAGCTATGGGACAGCCGATTTAGACGAGCAGTACTTC
CASSYGTADLDEQYF
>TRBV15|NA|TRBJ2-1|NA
TGTGCCACCAGGGAGGGGAGGGGGGCCCCTAGTGAGCAGTTCTTC
CATREGRGAPSEQFF
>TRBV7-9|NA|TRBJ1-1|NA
TGTGCCAGCAGCCAAACAAGCACTGAAGCTTTCTTT
CASSQTSTEAFF
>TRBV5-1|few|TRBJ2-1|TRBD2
TGCGCCAGCAGCGTGGGTGGGGGGGGATACAATGAGCAGTTCTTC
CASSVGGGGYNEQFF
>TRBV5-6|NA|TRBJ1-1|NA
TGTGCCAGCAGCTTGGGTAATACAGGCGGCACTGAAGCTTTCTTT
CASSLGNTGGTEAFF
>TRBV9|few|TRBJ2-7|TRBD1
TGTGCCAGCAGCGTAGCCGGGACAGGGGCGTACGAGCAGTACTTC
CASSVAGTGAYEQYF
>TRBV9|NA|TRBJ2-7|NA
TGTGCCAGCAGCGTAGGGAGGGATTCTAACCCCCCCTACGAGCAGTACTTC
CASSVGRDSNPPYEQYF
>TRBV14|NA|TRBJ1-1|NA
TGTGCCAGCAGCCAAGGTCAGAACACTGAAGCTTTCTTT
CASSQGQNTEAFF
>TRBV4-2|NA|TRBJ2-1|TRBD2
TGTGCCAGCAGCCAACCTAGCGGGAAGGGGAATGAGCAGTTCTTC
CASSQPSGKGNEQFF
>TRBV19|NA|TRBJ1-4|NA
TGTGCCAGTAGTATAGGATTGGGGGCTCCCGTCAGGCGGAATGAAAAACTGTTTTTT
CASSIGLGAPVRRNEKLFF
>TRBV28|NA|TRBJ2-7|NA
TGTGCCAGCAGTCCGACCGGGACTGGCGACTACGAGCAGTACTTC
CASSPTGTGDYEQYF
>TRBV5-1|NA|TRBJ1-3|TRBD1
TGCGCCAGCAGCCCGACAGGGGGCGTCTCTGGAAACACCATATATTTT
CASSPTGGVSGNTIYF
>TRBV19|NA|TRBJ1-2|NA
TGTGCCAGTAGTATAGAGACAGAGAACTATGGCTACACCTTC
CASSIETENYGYTF
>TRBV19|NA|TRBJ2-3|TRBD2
TGTGCCAGTAGTTCCAGACTAGCGGGGGGGTTCACAGATACGCAGTATTTT
CASSSRLAGGFTDTQYF
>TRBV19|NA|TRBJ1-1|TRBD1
TGTGCCAGTAGTATGGGACAGGGTACTGAAGCTTTCTTT
CASSMGQGTEAFF
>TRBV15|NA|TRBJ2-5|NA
TGTGCCACCAGCCGATCCTCCCGGGACACCCAAGAGACCCAGTACTTC
CATSRSSRDTQETQYF
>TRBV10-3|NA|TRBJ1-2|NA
TGTGCCATCAGTGGGGATCAGGACAGCCCTTCCTATGGCTACACCTTC
CAISGDQDSPSYGYTF
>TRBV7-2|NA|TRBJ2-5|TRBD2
TGTGCCAGCAGCTTAGTGTCTGGCGGGAGAGAGACCCAGTACTTC
CASSLVSGGRETQYF
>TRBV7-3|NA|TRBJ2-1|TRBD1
TGTGCCAGCCTGGACCGAAGGGACAGGGCAAGGTCCTACAATGAGCAGTTCTTC
CASLDRRDRARSYNEQFF
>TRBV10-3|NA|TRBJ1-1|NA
TGTGCCATCAGTGTTTTTTTGACAAATGAAGCTTTCTTT
CAISVFLTNEAFF
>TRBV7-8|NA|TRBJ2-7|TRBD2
TGTGCCAGCAGCTTAGAGTCCAGGAGCGGGAGGGTGATCGAGCAGTACTTC
CASSLESRSGRVIEQYF
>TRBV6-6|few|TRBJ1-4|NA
TGTGCCAGCAGTTACAACAGGGAACTGTTTTTT
CASSYNRELFF